This passage covers 23 T cell receptor beta chains from one sample sequenced in a study of cytomegalovirus exposure and HLA in healthy donors. PCR employed 60 Vbeta and 13 Jbeta primers. This table comes from immunoSEQ multiplex PCR, and its TCRdb copy is limited to in-frame clones, with some not included. The sample has a few hundred thousand clones, about 89% seen once. The sample taken for sequencing was PBMCs. The receptor set was obtained from a woman between 18 and 30 years old in good health and CMV-seronegative.

In the case of this clone: At one of its ends the junction is not consistent with the germline gene, which may arise from a read error. This CDR3 is CSSSPRQGNTDTQYF. The CDR3 nucleotides are TGTTCCAGCAGCCCCCGACAGGGAAACACAGATACGCAGTATTTT. V is TRBV7-9 and J is TRBJ2-3, with 7 bases matching TRBD1. The CDR3 has 15 amino acids. Germline V gives CDR1 SEHNR, CDR2 FQNEAQ (reference sequence).

J is TRBJ1-1 and V is TRBV5-1; tentatively, D is TRBD1 (6 bases). V gave up 1 base and J gave up 1 base, with 11 bases separating them. This CDR3 spans 15 amino acids. Germline CDR1 is SGHRS and CDR2 is YFSETQ. The CDR3 protein is CASSLSKGGNTEAFF. In DNA, the CDR3 is TGCGCCAGCAGCTTGTCTAAAGGGGGGAACACTGAAGCTTTCTTT.

This clone showed up just once. This rearrangement joins TRBV7-2 to TRBJ2-5; D gene uncertain. The CDR3 has 12 amino acids. V lost 4 bases and J lost 7, with 10 bases in between. The germline CDR1 and CDR2 sequences are SGHTA and FQGNSA. The CDR3 spells CASSSPGGTQYF. CDR3 in DNA: TGTGCCAGCAGCTCCCCCGGTGGGACCCAGTACTTC.

The rearrangement joins TRBV7-2 to TRBJ1-5, with TRBD1 as a possible D gene (5 bases). The CDR3 is made up of 17 amino acids. Germline values: CDR1 SGHTA, CDR2 FQGNSA. Trimming pared 0 bases from V and 3 bases from J, leaving 15 bases between. In nucleotides, the CDR3 is TGTGCCAGCAGCTTAGCGGGGAGCGGGGCCATCAATCAGCCCCAGCATTTT. It specifies CASSLAGSGAINQPQHF.

The V call is TRBV11-2, the J call TRBJ1-4; D not resolved. Germline V lookup: CDR1 SGHAT, CDR2 FQNNGV. The CDR3 length is 14 residues. The ends were cut back, 5 bases at V and 6 bases at J, with 13 bases in the middle. The chain's CDR3 is CASSPTGFYEKLFF. DNA of the CDR3: TGTGCCAGCAGCCCCACGGGGTTTTATGAAAAACTGTTTTTT.

The gene calls are TRBV5-1 and TRBJ2-7; 7 bases are shared with TRBD1. V trimming: 3 bases; J trimming: 3 bases; junction bases outside the gene matches: 9. Per the germline V gene, CDR1 is SGHRS and CDR2 is YFSETQ. This CDR3 has 15 residues. CDR3 in amino acids: CASSSLEGTDYEQYF. Written as DNA, the CDR3 is TGCGCCAGCAGCTCCCTGGAAGGGACAGACTACGAGCAGTACTTC.

This rearrangement joins TRBV10-3 to TRBJ1-4; 7 bases agree with TRBD1. In germline, CDR1 is ENHRY, CDR2 SYGVKD. The CDR3 covers 13 residues. The J segment lost 3 bases and the V segment lost 6 bases, leaving 1 base of the junction unmatched. The chain's CDR3 is CAISGTANEKLFF. The DNA for the CDR3 is TGTGCCATCAGCGGGACAGCTAATGAAAAACTGTTTTTT.

The chain links TRBV5-1 to TRBJ1-2; 8 nucleotides agree with TRBD1. V was clipped by 2 bases and J by 4 bases; unmatched bases: 4. Germline CDR1 reads SGHRS; CDR2 reads YFSETQ. The CDR3 is 14 amino acids. Written as DNA, the CDR3 is TGCGCCAGCAGCTTCCCCGGGACAGGCTATGGCTACACCTTC. Translating gives CASSFPGTGYGYTF.

The chain links TRBV5-1 to TRBJ2-1; 7 positions agree with TRBD2. CDR1 SGHRS and CDR2 YFSETQ come from the germline V gene. Germline trimming cut 2 bases from V and 3 bases from J; bases unmatched to any gene: 5. CDR3 length equals 15 residues. CDR3 coding DNA: TGCGCCAGCAGCTTTTCTACTAGCGACTACAATGAGCAGTTCTTC. Translation gives CASSFSTSDYNEQFF.

This clone has only a few counts. This rearrangement joins TRBV5-5 to TRBJ1-2, with D possibly being TRBD1 (6 bases). CDR3 length: 13 residues. The V and J ends lost 4 bases and 4 bases respectively, with 11 bases between them. Germline CDR1 reads SGHKS; CDR2 reads YYEKEE (reference sequence). CDR3 region: CASSVDRSYGYTF. CDR3 DNA: TGTGCCAGCAGCGTTGACAGGTCCTATGGCTACACCTTC.

This chain uses TRBV10-1 with TRBJ2-7, with TRBD1 matching over 8 bases. Per germline, CDR1 WNHNN and CDR2 SYGVQD (reference sequence). This CDR3 spans 15 amino acids. V lost 6 bases and J lost 1; bases outside the gene matches: 8. DNA of the CDR3: TGCGCCAGCAGCAAAGGACAGGGAGGATCCTACGAGCAGTACTTC. This gives the protein CASSKGQGGSYEQYF.

The genes are TRBV5-1 and TRBJ2-3; 9 positions match TRBD1. The CDR3 totals 14 residues. With 4 bases clipped from V and 3 bases from J, the junction kept 3 bases outside the gene matches. The germline gives CDR1 SGHRS, CDR2 YFSETQ. This chain's CDR3 is CASSDRGMTDTQYF. As DNA, the CDR3 is TGCGCCAGCAGCGACAGGGGGATGACAGATACGCAGTATTTT.

This chain links TRBV5-1 with TRBJ1-4; the D gene is possibly TRBD1 (6 bases). Germline values: CDR1 SGHRS, CDR2 YFSETQ. V was clipped by 5 bases and J by 2 bases, with 16 bases between them. The CDR3 covers 16 residues. CDR3 residues: CASSGQGSGTNEKLFF. The CDR3 DNA reads TGCGCCAGCAGTGGGCAGGGGTCTGGGACTAATGAAAAACTGTTTTTT. Complete variable domain (other parts from reference TRBV5-1 and TRBJ1-4): KAGVTQTPRYLIKTRGQQVTLSCSPISGHRSVSWYQQTPGQGLQFLFEYFSETQRNKGNFPGRFSGRQFSNSRSEMNVSTLELGDSALYLCASSGQGSGTNEKLFFGSGTQLSVL.

The chain joins TRBV7-9 to TRBJ2-1, with TRBD2 matching over 9 bases. Trimming at V came to 3 bases and at J to 0 bases, leaving 6 bases not matched to a gene. The CDR3 loop spans 17 amino acids. Germline CDR1 and CDR2: SEHNR and FQNEAQ (reference sequence). The CDR3 nucleotides read TGTGCCAGCAGCTTCGGGCTAGCGGGAAGCTCCTACAATGAGCAGTTCTTC. As protein: CASSFGLAGSSYNEQFF.

The rearrangement links TRBV6-6 to TRBJ2-3; the D is unclear. Trimming removed 2 bases at V and 4 bases at J, with 10 bases between. Germline V gene sequence: CDR1 MNHNY, CDR2 SVGAGI (reference sequence). This CDR3 comprises 14 residues. The chain's CDR3 is CASSYPGLPDTQYF. Written as DNA, the CDR3 is TGTGCCAGCAGTTACCCTGGTCTACCAGATACGCAGTATTTT.

The chain recombines TRBV6-1 with TRBJ1-6, with D possibly TRBD1 on 6 matching bases. CDR3 size: 15 residues. Germline V CDR1 and CDR2: MNHNS, SASEGT. V dropped 5 bases and J dropped 6 bases, with 14 bases sitting between them. The CDR3 nucleotides read TGTGCCAGCAGTATACCACAGGGAAGTAATTCACCCCTCCACTTT. This encodes CASSIPQGSNSPLHF.

The V gene is TRBV6-5, the J gene TRBJ2-7, with D perhaps matching TRBD2 (6 bases). Trimming left V 6 bases short and J 5 bases short, with 14 bases between. There are 13 residues in the CDR3. Germline assignment: CDR1 MNHEY and CDR2 SVGAGI. The CDR3: CASRPTSYHEQYF. CDR3 DNA sequence: TGTGCCAGCAGACCGACTAGTTACCACGAGCAGTACTTC.

The J gene is TRBJ1-5, the V gene TRBV27; 7 nucleotides agree with TRBD1. Germline V CDR1 and CDR2: MNHEY, SMNVEV (reference sequence). J was trimmed by 1 base and V by 6 bases; bases with no gene match: 9. The CDR3 extends over 16 amino acids. CDR3 sequence: CASRPTGPYSNQPQHF. CDR3 DNA: TGTGCCAGCAGACCGACAGGGCCCTACAGCAATCAGCCCCAGCATTTT.

The chain couples TRBV30 to TRBJ2-7; 10 bases map to TRBD2. V lost 2 bases to trimming and J lost 2 bases; unmatched junction nucleotides: 6. The CDR3 is 15 residues long. From germline, CDR1 is GTSNPN and CDR2 SVGIG (reference sequence). In DNA, the CDR3 is TGTGCCTGGAGTCTATCTAGCGGGGGCCCCTACGAGCAGTACTTC. Its protein product is CAWSLSSGGPYEQYF.

V usage is TRBV7-2 and J usage is TRBJ1-4; maybe TRBD1 (6 bases). This CDR3 region has 16 residues. V was pared by 7 bases and J by 0 bases, with 15 bases between. Looked up from germline, CDR1 is SGHTA and CDR2 is FQGNSA. The CDR3 bases are TGTGCCAGCACCCTTACAGGGCATGCAACTAATGAAAAACTGTTTTTT. This translates into CASTLTGHATNEKLFF.

J is TRBJ2-3 and V is TRBV7-7; D call uncertain. The CDR3 runs 14 residues. Germline CDR1 reads SSHAT; CDR2 reads FNYEAQ (reference sequence). The V gene lost 5 bases and the J gene lost 4 bases, with 13 bases spanning the gap. The CDR3 nucleotides are TGTGCCAGCAGCCCTTGGGTAGCAGCAGATACGCAGTATTTT. Translated: CASSPWVAADTQYF.

V gene TRBV10-2 combines with J gene TRBJ2-7; 8 positions agree with TRBD2. The CDR3 spans 17 residues. J gave up 9 bases and V 7 bases, and 23 bases lay outside the gene matches. Germline CDR1 is WSHSY and CDR2 is SAAADI. The CDR3 DNA is TGCGCCAGCACAGCCTACGGAGGGAGCGGGGGCCCCTTTGGGCAGTACTTC. This gives the protein CASTAYGGSGGPFGQYF.

This chain joins TRBV6-6 and TRBJ2-1; possibly TRBD2 for D (6 bases). The CDR3 consists of 16 residues. V lost 2 bases and J 1 base, leaving 12 bases between the germline ends. Looked up from germline, CDR1 is MNHNY and CDR2 is SVGAGI (reference sequence). The CDR3 region is CASSYNSGYSYNEQFF. The DNA for the CDR3 is TGTGCCAGCAGTTACAACAGCGGGTATTCCTACAATGAGCAGTTCTTC.